This is a list of T cell receptor beta chains from one sample in a study of response to subunit inactivated influenza vaccine. TCRdb analysed the RT-PCR reads with MiXCR anew, one entry per CDR3 protein. The table has around 540,000 distinct CDR3 sequences, around 11% seen once; the top ten hold more than 8.5%. The sample in question was PBMCs from blood, obtained on the day of vaccination. The receptors originated from a man aged 50 or older who received an inactivated influenza vaccine. CDR3s include the opening cysteine and the closing phenylalanine or tryptophan. D genes are given only for firm matches. Some rows mark clone size as missing; the rest say once, few, many or name a class of expanded clone.

d_call	v_call	j_call	clone_size	cdr3_nt	cdr3_aa
TRBD2	TRBV7-2	TRBJ2-1	few	TGTGCCAGCAGCCAACTAGCGGGAGGGCCGAATGAGCAGTTCTTC	CASSQLAGGPNEQFF
TRBD2	TRBV6-2/TRBV6-3	TRBJ2-3	-	TGTGCCAGCAGTTACCCCGTCGAGACTAGCGGGAGCCGTTATACGCAGTATTTT	CASSYPVETSGSRYTQYF
-	TRBV7-9	TRBJ2-3	few	TGTGCCAGCAGCACATCGGATGGGGGGCTTTTGACAGATACGCAGTATTTT	CASSTSDGGLLTDTQYF
-	TRBV30	TRBJ1-1	-	TGTGCCTGGAGTGTGGACGTATGGGGCGGGAACACTGAAGCTTTCTTT	CAWSVDVWGGNTEAFF
-	TRBV20-1	TRBJ2-5	few	TGCAGTGCTAGGGCAACCGGAGGACACATACAAGAGACCCAGTACTTC	CSARATGGHIQETQYF
-	TRBV28	TRBJ2-7	many	TGTGCCAGCAGTTCGCCAAGAAGAGAGCAGTACTTC	CASSSPRREQYF
-	TRBV9	TRBJ2-3	-	TGTGCCAGCAGCGTTTGGGGGGCGGAGGATACGCAGTATTTT	CASSVWGAEDTQYF
-	TRBV6-2/TRBV6-3	TRBJ2-2	-	TGTGCCAGCAGTAGGGGACTCACCGGGGAGCTGTTTTTT	CASSRGLTGELFF
TRBD2	TRBV7-2	TRBJ2-1	-	TGTGCCAGCAGCTTAGGGATAGTGCGGGGGGCCAATGAGCAGTTCTTC	CASSLGIVRGANEQFF
TRBD2	TRBV20-1	TRBJ2-5	-	TGCAGTGCCCGGGGCGGGGGGGCGCAGGAGACCCAGTACTTC	CSARGGGAQETQYF
-	TRBV20-1	TRBJ2-1	few	TGCAGTGCTAGAGGAGGTGGTTACGATGAGCAGTTCTTC	CSARGGGYDEQFF
TRBD1	TRBV10-3	TRBJ2-3	few	TGTGCCATCAGGGGGACAGGGGATACGCAGTATTTT	CAIRGTGDTQYF
TRBD2	TRBV15	TRBJ2-7	-	TGTGCCACCAGCAGACAGCTCAGCGGGCTAGCGGGGTCTGGGGAGCAGTACTTC	CATSRQLSGLAGSGEQYF
TRBD2	TRBV7-2	TRBJ2-1	-	TGTGCCAGCAGCTTCCCTAGCGGTTGGGGTGAGCAGTTCTTC	CASSFPSGWGEQFF
TRBD1	TRBV20-1	TRBJ2-7	-	TGCAGTGCCCCAACTTACCACGGGACAGGGAACAACTACGAGCAGTACTTC	CSAPTYHGTGNNYEQYF
-	TRBV10-3	TRBJ2-5	few	TGTGCCATCAGTGATTTGGAACAGGGGGGGGAGACCCAGTACTTC	CAISDLEQGGETQYF
-	TRBV15	TRBJ2-5	-	TGTGCCACCAGCAGAAATGAGGAGACCCAGTACTTC	CATSRNEETQYF
-	TRBV18	TRBJ2-1	many	TGTGCCAGCTCACCACTCCTAGTAGGGACCTACAATGAGCAGTTCTTC	CASSPLLVGTYNEQFF
TRBD1	TRBV10-3	TRBJ2-7	many	TGTGCCATCAGTGAAGACCGGGACAGAGAATACGAGCAGTACTTC	CAISEDRDREYEQYF
-	TRBV29-1	TRBJ1-1	many	TGCAGCGTTGCAGGGCACATGAACACTGAAGCTTTCTTT	CSVAGHMNTEAFF
TRBD2	TRBV12-3/TRBV12-4	TRBJ2-1	few	TGTGCCAGCAGTATCGGGACTAGCGGGATCAATGAGCAGTTCTTC	CASSIGTSGINEQFF
TRBD1	TRBV20-1	TRBJ2-5	-	TGCAGTGCTAGTGGACAGGCAAAGACCCAGTACTTC	CSASGQAKTQYF
-	TRBV7-2	TRBJ2-2	few	TGTGCCAGCAGGCTCGTTGCTCTGAACACCGGGGAGCTGTTTTTT	CASRLVALNTGELFF
TRBD2	TRBV2	TRBJ2-3	many	TGTGCCAGCAGTGAAGCTTCGCGGGGGTACACAGATACGCAGTATTTT	CASSEASRGYTDTQYF
-	TRBV20-1	TRBJ2-5	-	TGCAGTGCAACCGGCTCGGGGGCTGGTGAGACCCAGTACTTC	CSATGSGAGETQYF